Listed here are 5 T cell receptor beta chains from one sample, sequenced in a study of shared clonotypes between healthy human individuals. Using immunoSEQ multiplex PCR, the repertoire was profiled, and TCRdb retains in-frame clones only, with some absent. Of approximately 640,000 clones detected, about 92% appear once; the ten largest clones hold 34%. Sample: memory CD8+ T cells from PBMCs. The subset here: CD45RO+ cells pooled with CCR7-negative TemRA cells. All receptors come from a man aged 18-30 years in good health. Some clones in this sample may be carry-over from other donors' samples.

In DNA, the CDR3 is TGTGCCAGCTTATCGGCCGAACAGGGGATTTGGGAAAAACTGTTTTTT. Its translation: CASLSAEQGIWEKLFF. V usage is TRBV2 and J usage is TRBJ1-4, with TRBD1 matching over 7 bases. The germline V gene encodes CDR1 SNHLY and CDR2 FYNNEI. The V segment lost 8 bases and the J segment 8 bases; nucleotides outside the gene matches: 17. CDR3 length equals 16 residues.

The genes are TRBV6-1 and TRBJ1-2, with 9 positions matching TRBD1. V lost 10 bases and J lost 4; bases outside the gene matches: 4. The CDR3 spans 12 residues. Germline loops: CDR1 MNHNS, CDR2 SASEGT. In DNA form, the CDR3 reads TGTGCCAACGGACAGGGGTCCTATGGCTACACCTTC. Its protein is CANGQGSYGYTF.

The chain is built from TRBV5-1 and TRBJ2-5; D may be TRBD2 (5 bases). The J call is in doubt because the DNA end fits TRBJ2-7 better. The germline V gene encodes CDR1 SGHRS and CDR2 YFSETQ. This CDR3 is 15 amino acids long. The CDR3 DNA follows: TGCGCCAGCAGCTTGGCCCGGGAAAGAGCCTACGAGCAGTACTTC. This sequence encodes CASSLARERAYEQYF.

The CDR3 DNA sequence: TGTGCCAGCAGCTTAGGAGGGAGTAGGAATGAGCAGTTCTTC. Its translation is CASSLGGSRNEQFF. The V and J genes are TRBV7-6 and TRBJ2-1; possible D gene TRBD2, 5 bases. Trimming shortened V by 1 base and J by 7 bases, and 11 bases separated the two germline ends. The CDR3 spans 14 residues. Germline values: CDR1 SGHVS, CDR2 FNYEAQ.

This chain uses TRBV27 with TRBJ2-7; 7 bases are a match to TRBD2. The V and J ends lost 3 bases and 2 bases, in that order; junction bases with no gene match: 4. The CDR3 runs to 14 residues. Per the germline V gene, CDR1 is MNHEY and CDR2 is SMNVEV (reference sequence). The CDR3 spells CASSFRGRTYEQYF. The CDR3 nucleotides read TGTGCCAGCAGTTTTCGCGGGAGAACCTACGAGCAGTACTTC.